This T cell receptor (beta chain) derives from a study of blood T cell repertoires in COVID-19. Study-level information: Samples came from the United States, Italy and Spain, spanning acute and convalescent COVID-19. PBMCs, B-cell-depleted T cells, or T cells were the source of the cDNA or gDNA that made up the material.

In the original workflow: Cell counts per sample came from amplifying reference gene primers. Profiling relied on immunoSEQ multiplex PCR, and the TCRdb table lists in-frame clones only, not all of them. Clone size and V and J calls were adopted from that table, with D and trimming inferred from the DNA. The profile covers about 280,000 clones, with nearly 90% appearing a single time and about 1.7% taken by the ten largest. Per germline, CDR1 MGHRA and CDR2 YSYEKL. The V and J ends lost 3 bases and 1 base respectively, with 15 bases between them. This CDR3 spans 17 amino acids. Participants' own reports of clinical history determined their cohort assignment.

The TCR was taken from a woman between 18 and 29 years old with acute COVID-19. Sequenced input: PBMCs or T cells enriched from blood (not recorded which). The genes are TRBV4-1 and TRBJ2-2; a weak D match, TRBD2 (6 bases). For the CDR3, the DNA is TGCGCCAGCAGCCAGGGGGGTTTTAGCGGGAACACCGGGGAGCTGTTTTTT. This translates into CASSQGGFSGNTGELFF.